Listed below are T cell receptor beta chains from one sample, sequenced in a study of CD8+CD57+ T cells in acquired aplastic anemia. Each CDR3 protein is one row after TCRdb ran MiXCR on the reads. The sample shows around 160,000 distinct CDR3 sequences, around half of them seen only once. Sequencing was carried out using sorted CD4+, CD8+, or CD8+CD57+ T cells (not recorded which) from PBMCs. All receptors come from a human donor with aplastic anemia. Both conserved end residues are part of each CDR3. Each record gives: J gene, V gene, D gene, clone size, CDR3 DNA, CDR3 protein. D genes are given only for firm matches. Clone size is shown for a subset of rows, as once, few, many or a class of expanded clone.

TRBJ1-1 | TRBV25-1 | . | few | TGTGCCAGCAGTGCCTGGGGCAGGGTGAACACTGAAGCTTTCTTT | CASSAWGRVNTEAFF
TRBJ2-2 | TRBV24-1 | TRBD1 | . | TGTGCCACCAGTGACGCGACAGGGATGACGAGCACCGGGGAGCTGTTTTTT | CATSDATGMTSTGELFF
TRBJ2-2 | TRBV5-1 | TRBD2 | many | TGCGCCAGCAGCTTGACAACGGGACTAGCCGGGGAGCTGTTTTTT | CASSLTTGLAGELFF
TRBJ1-2 | TRBV6-2/TRBV6-3 | . | many | TGTGCCAGCAGTTACAAGCCTGAAGGCTACACCTTC | CASSYKPEGYTF
TRBJ1-2 | TRBV11-1 | . | . | TGTGCCAGCAGCCCTAGCGGGCAGGCGACCCTTATTTTTGGCTACACCTTC | CASSPSGQATLIFGYTF
TRBJ1-1 | TRBV29-1 | TRBD1 | many | TGCAGCGTTGGAAGAGGACAGGGGAACACTGAAGCTTTCTTT | CSVGRGQGNTEAFF
TRBJ1-1 | TRBV12-3/TRBV12-4 | . | many | TGTGCCAGCAGTTCGCAGGGGAAGATGAACACTGAAGCTTTCTTT | CASSSQGKMNTEAFF
TRBJ2-1 | TRBV12-3/TRBV12-4 | . | many | TGTGCCAGCAGTAATAGCGGAAAGTCCTACAATGAGCAGTTCTTC | CASSNSGKSYNEQFF
TRBJ1-1 | TRBV14 | . | . | TGTGCCAGCAGCCAAGATCTGGGGTTAGGAGCTTTCTTT | CASSQDLGLGAFF
TRBJ2-5 | TRBV7-9 | . | many | TGTGCCAGCAGCTTAGCTTCGGACAGATCAGAGACCCAGTACTTC | CASSLASDRSETQYF
TRBJ2-3 | TRBV2 | TRBD1 | many | TGTGCCAGCACTCAAGGGGGCTTTAGCACAGATACGCAGTATTTT | CASTQGGFSTDTQYF
TRBJ2-7 | TRBV7-3 | . | . | TGTGCCAGCAGCCAAACGGTGGGTTACGAGCAGTACTTC | CASSQTVGYEQYF
TRBJ2-4 | TRBV11-2 | . | . | TGTGCCAGCAGCTGGGCCGTTTCGGGAAACATTCAGTACTTC | CASSWAVSGNIQYF
TRBJ2-3 | TRBV24-1 | TRBD1 | many | TGTGCCACCAGTGACTCGCTGACAGGGGATACGCAGTATTTT | CATSDSLTGDTQYF
TRBJ2-2 | TRBV15 | . | . | TGTGCCACCAGCAGACTACTAGAGGGAGCCGGGGAGCTGTTTTTT | CATSRLLEGAGELFF
TRBJ1-1 | TRBV10-3 | TRBD1 | once | TGTGCCATCAGTGAGGTGGACAGGGTGACCACTGAAGCTTTCTTT | CAISEVDRVTTEAFF
TRBJ2-5 | TRBV14 | . | many | TGTGCCAGCAGCCAAGATCTTAACCAGTACTTC | CASSQDLNQYF
TRBJ2-1 | TRBV24-1 | . | . | TGTGCCACCAGTGATCCGCGTGGGACTTACAATGAGCAGTTCTTC | CATSDPRGTYNEQFF
TRBJ2-1 | TRBV12-3/TRBV12-4 | . | many | TGTGCCAGCTTGGGAACTTACAATGAGCAGTTCTTC | CASLGTYNEQFF
TRBJ1-2 | TRBV2 | . | . | TGTGCCAGCAGTGTTGGCCAGGGCGGCGGCTACACCTTC | CASSVGQGGGYTF
TRBJ2-2 | TRBV11-1 | . | . | TGTGCCAGCAGCCCCGGCCACGGGGAGCTGTTTTTT | CASSPGHGELFF
TRBJ2-1 | TRBV29-1 | . | . | TGCAGCGTTGTTAAGGGGGAGTCGTACAATGAGCAGTTCTTC | CSVVKGESYNEQFF
TRBJ2-7 | TRBV30 | . | . | TGTGCCTGGACCCATGGGCTCGAGCAGTACTTC | CAWTHGLEQYF
TRBJ2-1 | TRBV12-3/TRBV12-4 | . | many | TGTGCCAGCACCTCTAGCGTTACCTACAATGAGCAGTTCTTC | CASTSSVTYNEQFF
TRBJ1-1 | TRBV20-1 | . | . | TGCAGTGCCAGACGGACAGCTAACACTGAAGCTTTCTTT | CSARRTANTEAFF
TRBJ2-1 | TRBV7-6 | . | . | TGCCGGGTTGATACCTACAATGAGCAGTTCTTC | CRVDTYNEQFF
TRBJ1-1 | TRBV12-3/TRBV12-4 | . | many | TGTGCCAGCAGTTTTGCCAGGGGTGCCATGAACACTGAAGCTTTCTTT | CASSFARGAMNTEAFF
TRBJ1-1 | TRBV5-4 | TRBD1 | . | TGTGCCAGCAGCGGAACGGAGGGGGCCCTCGAAGCTTTCTTT | CASSGTEGALEAFF
TRBJ2-2 | TRBV10-3 | TRBD1 | . | TGTGCCATCAGCCCCGGACAGGGTGGAACCGGGGAGCTGTTTTTT | CAISPGQGGTGELFF
TRBJ1-6 | TRBV5-4 | TRBD1 | . | TGTGCCAGCAGCTTTCGGACAGGCAGACTCCACTTT | CASSFRTGRLHF
TRBJ2-7 | TRBV6-1 | TRBD2 | many | TGTGCCAGCGGACTAGCGGGAGAATACGAGCAGTACTTC | CASGLAGEYEQYF
TRBJ2-5 | TRBV5-1 | TRBD1 | . | TGCGCCAGCAGCTTAACCGGGACAGGGGGCCAAGAGACCCAGTACTTC | CASSLTGTGGQETQYF
TRBJ1-2 | TRBV10-1 | . | many | TGCGCCAGCAGATGGACAGTAATACCTCCCTTAGTTGGCTACACCTTC | CASRWTVIPPLVGYTF
TRBJ2-5 | TRBV24-1 | . | once | TGTGCCACCAGTGCAGGGGCTTTTCTGGGGAAAGAGACCCAGTACTTC | CATSAGAFLGKETQYF
TRBJ2-2 | TRBV2 | . | many | TGTGCCAGCAAGTACTCTACTACCGGGGAGCTGTTTTTT | CASKYSTTGELFF
TRBJ2-7 | TRBV29-1 | . | few | TGCAGCGTCCAAGGGGACCCTCGTGAGGAGGAGCAGTACTTC | CSVQGDPREEEQYF
TRBJ2-4 | TRBV19 | . | many | TGTGCCAGTATCGCGCCCGGAGGGATGGAGGTTCAGTACTTC | CASIAPGGMEVQYF
TRBJ2-3 | TRBV24-1 | TRBD1 | many | TGTGCCACCAGTGATACAGGGACAGGAAGCACAGATACGCAGTATTTT | CATSDTGTGSTDTQYF
TRBJ2-5 | TRBV30 | TRBD2 | . | TGTGCCTGGAGCCCAGTAGCGGGAGGTTTGGGGCAAGAGACCCAGTACTTC | CAWSPVAGGLGQETQYF
TRBJ2-7 | TRBV7-9 | . | once | TGTGCCAGCAGCTTAGCCTCGAGCGACGAGCAGTACTTC | CASSLASSDEQYF